The next 14 T cell receptor beta chains were all read from a single sample in a study of shared clonotypes between healthy human individuals (TCRdb year 2020). Library creation used the immunoSEQ multiplex PCR assay. Entries here come from immuneACCESS through TCRdb and include only in-frame sequences with V and J called. Some clones fail to appear in such tables; in the studies checked, an unresolved V gene covers under half of the shortfall, and the cause of the remainder is unknown. The sample table contains millions of clones; only one count was recorded for more than 90% of them. 0.11% to 0.15% of the sample is taken by the ten largest. Sequenced: naive CD4+ T cells sorted from blood. The cell subset or site label, as the study defines it: CD45RA+ positively selected. The receptors originated from a man aged 18 to 29 in good health.

The V call is TRBV7-2, the J call TRBJ1-5; D gene uncertain. V lost 1 base and J lost 8, with 9 bases in between. The CDR3 consists of 13 residues. In germline, CDR1 is SGHTA, CDR2 FQGNSA. CDR3 nucleotides: TGTGCCAGCAGCTTAGGGCAAAGGGAGCCCCAGCATTTT. Residues: CASSLGQREPQHF.

Worth noting for this clone: The sample holds other DNA sequences that translate to the same CDR3. The V call is TRBV7-2, the J call TRBJ2-1, with 7 bases that match TRBD2. Germline V CDR1 and CDR2: SGHTA, FQGNSA. The CDR3 has 15 residues. Germline trimming cut 1 base from V and 4 bases from J; bases unmatched to any gene: 4. DNA of the CDR3: TGTGCCAGCAGCTTAGGGGGAGGGGCATACAATGAGCAGTTCTTC. It is translated as CASSLGGGAYNEQFF. Full variable domain (remainder filled in from reference TRBV7-2 and TRBJ2-1): GAGVSQSPSNKVTEKGKDVELRCDPISGHTALYWYRQSLGQGLEFLIYFQGNSAPDKSGLPSDRFSAERTGGSVSTLTIQRTQQEDSAVYLCASSLGGGAYNEQFFGPGTRLTVL.

The genes are TRBV29-1 and TRBJ2-5, with TRBD2 as a possible D gene (7 bases). Trimming pared 3 bases from V and 5 bases from J, leaving 16 bases between. Germline loops: CDR1 SQVTM, CDR2 ANQGSEA. The CDR3 is 14 residues long. CDR3 nucleotide sequence: TGCAGCGTTGATGTCGGGGGGCGACAGGAGACCCAGTACTTC. Encoded protein: CSVDVGGRQETQYF.

This rearrangement joins TRBV10-3 to TRBJ2-3; D might be TRBD2 (6 bases). CDR3 length equals 16 residues. V was cut by 3 bases and J by 0 bases, with 13 bases left in between. CDR1 ENHRY and CDR2 SYGVKD come from the germline V gene. The CDR3 DNA reads as TGTGCCATCAGTGAAAGGGGCGGGGCCAGCACAGATACGCAGTATTTT. This codes for CAISERGGASTDTQYF.

As regards this clone: The sample holds other DNA sequences that translate to the same CDR3. The chain carries TRBV9 and TRBJ2-1; 7 positions agree with TRBD2. The CDR3 consists of 15 residues. Per germline, CDR1 SGDLS and CDR2 YYNGEE. V lost 0 bases, J lost 4 bases, and 4 bases stayed unmatched. Here the CDR3 reads CASSVGGGTYNEQFF. In nucleotides, the CDR3 is TGTGCCAGCAGCGTAGGCGGGGGAACTTACAATGAGCAGTTCTTC. The whole variable domain, remainder taken from reference TRBV9 and TRBJ2-1, is DSGVTQTPKHLITATGQRVTLRCSPRSGDLSVYWYQQSLDQGLQFLIQYYNGEERAKGNILERFSAQQFPDLHSELNLSSLELGDSALYFCASSVGGGTYNEQFFGPGTRLTVL.

V is TRBV21-1 and J is TRBJ2-5; the table's TRBD2 call for D was not verified on the DNA. TRBV21-1 is listed as a pseudogene. The CDR3 has 10 amino acids. The CDR3 loop reads CASSNGTQYF. CDR3 nucleotides: TGTGCCAGCAGCAACGGGACCCAGTACTTC.

The table lists this clone with a count of one. The V and J genes are TRBV11-1 and TRBJ2-7, with TRBD1 identical over 7 bases. Germline V lookup: CDR1 SGHAT, CDR2 FQDESV (reference sequence). V shed 4 bases, J shed 4 bases, and the junction held 13 bases outside the gene matches. The CDR3 contains 16 residues. The CDR3 bases are TGTGCCAGCAGCTCCCAGGGGTACAGGGGCGGTTACGAGCAGTACTTC. Translating it yields CASSSQGYRGGYEQYF.

This clone has just one count. The rearrangement uses TRBV6-6 and TRBJ2-2; either TRBD1 or TRBD2 may fit D (5 bases each). The CDR3 has 13 residues. Germline V gene sequence: CDR1 MNHNY, CDR2 SVGAGI (reference sequence). The CDR3 DNA sequence: TGTGCTACGGGGCCCCCGAACACCGGGGAGCTGTTTTTT. Amino acids: CATGPPNTGELFF.

There are a few counts of this clone. The rearrangement uses TRBV18 and TRBJ1-1; TRBD1 is a possible D gene (6 bases). Trimming took off 0 bases at V and 0 bases at J, with 11 bases between the two ends. Per germline, CDR1 KGHSH and CDR2 LQKENI. The CDR3 is made up of 16 amino acids. The CDR3 here is CASSPPIGTLNTEAFF. Here the CDR3 DNA reads TGTGCCAGCTCACCACCGATCGGGACACTGAACACTGAAGCTTTCTTT.

V and J are TRBV7-2 and TRBJ1-6; 10 bases map to TRBD1. CDR3 length: 17 residues. V was clipped by 1 base and J by 0 bases; unmatched bases: 0. Germline CDR1 reads SGHTA; CDR2 reads FQGNSA. DNA for the CDR3: TGTGCCAGCAGCTTAGGGGACAGGGGCTCCTATAATTCACCCCTCCACTTT. Protein: CASSLGDRGSYNSPLHF.

J is TRBJ2-3 and V is TRBV11-2, with TRBD2 matching 7 bases. V was clipped by 8 bases and J by 0 bases; unmatched bases: 8. Looked up from germline, CDR1 is SGHAT and CDR2 is FQNNGV. This CDR3 contains 15 residues. The CDR3 coding sequence is TGTGCCAGCTCGACTAGCCCAAGTAGCACAGATACGCAGTATTTT. Translating it yields CASSTSPSSTDTQYF.

This chain links TRBV6-1 with TRBJ2-7, with 13 bases aligning to TRBD2. The germline V gene encodes CDR1 MNHNS and CDR2 SASEGT. V lost 6 bases to trimming and J lost 6 bases; unmatched junction nucleotides: 5. CDR3 length: 14 amino acids. As DNA, the CDR3 is TGTGCCAGCAGGGGGACTAGCGGGATCGGCGAGCAGTACTTC. Translated, it gives CASRGTSGIGEQYF.

Remarks on this clone: The sample holds other DNA sequences that translate to the same CDR3. The chain combines TRBV5-4 with TRBJ2-7, with D possibly TRBD1 on 5 matching bases. This CDR3 comprises 13 residues. The V end lost 2 bases, the J end lost 0 bases, and 6 bases lay between the germline ends. CDR1 and CDR2 (germline): SGHNT, YYREEE (reference sequence). The CDR3 loop is CASSFGHSYEQYF. The CDR3 DNA reads TGTGCCAGCAGCTTTGGACACTCCTACGAGCAGTACTTC.

V is TRBV14 and J is TRBJ2-3; D gene ambiguous. V was clipped by 4 bases and J by 5 bases, with 4 bases between them. Germline values: CDR1 SGHDN, CDR2 FVKESK. This CDR3 contains 11 residues. In DNA form, the CDR3 reads TGTGCCAGCAGCCTCCGAGATACGCAGTATTTT. Translated: CASSLRDTQYF.